This TCR beta chain was documented in a study of blood T cells in healthy people across ages. Study-level information: Template switching picked up about one barcoded beta molecule for each two T cells.

Donor samples were obtained from healthy Caucasian individuals from Russia, aged roughly 6 to 95. Researchers report isolating at least 6 million PBMCs per sample. A note on this clonotype: The antigen is undetermined.

Germline-derived CDR1 and CDR2 are SGHTA and FQGNSA. Trimming took off 6 bases at V and 9 bases at J, with 12 bases between the two ends. The CDR3 consists of 13 residues. Findings and limits, study-wide: Per million T cells, TCR beta diversity dropped about linearly as age rose.

A J-beta primer mix and a sample-barcoded 5' primer were used in a second PCR of roughly 7 to 12 cycles. From the 5' RACE reads, TCRdb called clonotypes with MiXCR, one entry per CDR3 protein. Counted here are approximately 900,000 distinct CDR3 sequences, approximately 49% occurring once; the ten biggest clones make up 13%. The receptor comes from a man aged 25-45 years in good health. The specimen was blood. J is TRBJ1-6 and V is TRBV7-2; tentatively, D is TRBD1 (5 bases). CDR3 protein: CASSQAGVSPLHF. CDR3 sequence (DNA): TGTGCCAGCAGTCAAGCGGGGGTTTCACCCCTCCACTTT. The full variable domain, rest sourced from reference TRBV7-2 and TRBJ1-6, is GAGVSQSPSNKVTEKGKDVELRCDPISGHTALYWYRQSLGQGLEFLIYFQGNSAPDKSGLPSDRFSAERTGGSVSTLTIQRTQQEDSAVYLCASSQAGVSPLHFGNGTRLTVT.